These T cell receptor beta chains were read from a single sample in a study of cytomegalovirus exposure and HLA in healthy donors. TCRdb's table, derived via immunoSEQ multiplex PCR, lists solely in-frame clones and lacks some. This repertoire shows over 85,000 clones, 73% found once; its top ten account for less than 4%. The sequenced sample consisted of PBMCs. Every receptor here comes from a man aged 35-49 years in good health and CMV-seronegative. Each CDR3 is given with its conserved first and last residue. The D gene is left open where the match is weak. Size is omitted from some rows. Given values are once, few, many or a class for expanded clones.

V,size,D,J,length,DNA,CDR3
TRBV16,few,.,TRBJ1-1,14,TGTGCCAGCAGCCCCCAGGGAGGGGTCACTGAAGCTTTCTTT,CASSPQGGVTEAFF
TRBV6-1,few,.,TRBJ2-6,16,TGTGCCAGCAGTGAAGCATGGGGCGCCGGGGCCAACGTCCTGACTTTC,CASSEAWGAGANVLTF
TRBV6-1,few,TRBD1,TRBJ2-3,16,TGTGCCAGCAGTGACCCCCGGGACAGGGGTACCGATACGCAGTATTTT,CASSDPRDRGTDTQYF
TRBV7-8,.,.,TRBJ2-7,16,TGTGCCAGCAGCTCCAGCACCCAGACAGACCCCTACGAGCAGTACTTC,CASSSSTQTDPYEQYF
TRBV7-2,.,TRBD2,TRBJ2-1,16,TGTGCCAGCAGCCGGCGACTAGCGGGGTCCGACAATGAGCAGTTCTTC,CASSRRLAGSDNEQFF
TRBV9,.,.,TRBJ2-7,16,TGTGCCAGCAGCCCCGGCTGGCGGCACTCGTCCTACGAGCAGTACTTC,CASSPGWRHSSYEQYF
TRBV11-3,.,TRBD1,TRBJ2-7,15,TGTGCCAGCAGCGCCGGGACAGGGGAAACCTACGAGCAGTACTTC,CASSAGTGETYEQYF
TRBV11-2,.,.,TRBJ1-4,16,TGTGCCAGCAGCCAAAGCCAGGGTTCAGCTAATGAAAAACTGTTTTTT,CASSQSQGSANEKLFF
TRBV28,.,TRBD2,TRBJ2-1,14,TGTGCCAGCAGTACTAGCGCGACTGGGAATGAGCAGTTCTTC,CASSTSATGNEQFF
TRBV25-1,.,.,TRBJ2-1,15,TGTGCCAGCAGTGGAAGACGGAGCTCCTACAATGAGCAGTTCTTC,CASSGRRSSYNEQFF
TRBV25-1,.,.,TRBJ2-5,17,TGTGCCAGCACTCCAGGGGGGCAGGCTGGGAGGCAAGAGACCCAGTACTTC,CASTPGGQAGRQETQYF
TRBV5-4,once,TRBD1,TRBJ1-2,15,TGTGCCAGCAGCCCGGCTTTGGGGACAGGGGAGGGCTACACCTTC,CASSPALGTGEGYTF
TRBV28,.,TRBD1,TRBJ2-7,14,TGTGCCAGCAGTTCTGGGGGACAGGTTTACGAGCAGTACTTC,CASSSGGQVYEQYF
TRBV27,.,.,TRBJ2-7,15,TGTGCCAGCAGTTCCCCCCAGATGCTCTCCTACGAGCAGTACTTC,CASSSPQMLSYEQYF
TRBV5-6,.,TRBD1,TRBJ1-5,19,TGTGCCAGCAGCTTGGATCACAGGGGCCGACCCTATAGCAATCAGCCCCAGCATTTT,CASSLDHRGRPYSNQPQHF
TRBV6-5,.,.,TRBJ1-6,16,TGTGCCAGCAGTTACTCCCCTGCAGGGTCGGGTTCACCCCTCCACTTT,CASSYSPAGSGSPLHF
TRBV9,.,.,TRBJ2-3,15,TGTGCCAGCAGCGGACAGTCGGGGGGCACAGATACGCAGTATTTT,CASSGQSGGTDTQYF
TRBV7-2,.,.,TRBJ2-7,15,TGTGCCAGCAGCAGGGTTCAGGGCGAGTCCTACGAGCAGTACTTC,CASSRVQGESYEQYF